Reported below is one T cell receptor beta chain. The antigen is undetermined. The repertoire was sequenced with immunoSEQ multiplex PCR; TCRdb's copy has only in-frame clones and lacks some. The sample has some 170,000 clones, roughly 90% seen once. The source of the sample is a study of cytomegalovirus exposure and HLA in healthy donors. The study's findings and limits: Associated with cytomegalovirus, according to the listing, were approximately 160 TCR beta chains. That first-cohort TCR clusters tended to co-occur in the 95 to 150 validation repertoires was found in a later analysis. Specific recognition of CMV antigens was confirmed in vitro for a few chains (all CMV-associated).

V lost 5 bases to trimming and J lost 2 bases; unmatched junction nucleotides: 5. The germline V gene encodes CDR1 LNHDA and CDR2 SQIVND (reference sequence). CDR3 length: 16 amino acids. The specimen sequenced was PBMCs. The V gene is TRBV19, the J gene TRBJ2-6; 8 bases are a match to TRBD1. This receptor was obtained from a woman under 30 in good health and CMV-seronegative. This CDR3 is CASSSDRATGANVLTF. CDR3 bases: TGTGCCAGTAGTTCGGACAGGGCCACTGGGGCCAACGTCCTGACTTTC.